This T cell receptor (beta chain) originates from a study of blood T cell repertoires in COVID-19. Study-wide context: The study drew acute and convalescent COVID-19 samples from the United States, Italy and Spain.

TCRdb keeps only in-frame clones here, not all; method: immunoSEQ multiplex PCR. This table has 90,000 to 150,000 clones, approximately 85% appearing once. Germline V lookup: CDR1 SGDLS, CDR2 YYNGEE. V lost 0 bases to trimming and J lost 0 bases; unmatched junction nucleotides: 3. This CDR3 contains 15 residues. Sequenced material: peripheral blood. The origin of this receptor is a man older than 75 with acute or convalescent COVID-19. The chain uses TRBV9 and TRBJ2-7, with TRBD2 identical over 7 bases. The CDR3 protein is CASSVDGGFSYEQYF. In DNA, the CDR3 is TGTGCCAGCAGCGTAGACGGGGGGTTCTCCTACGAGCAGTACTTC.